This T cell receptor beta chain was observed in a study of shared clonotypes between healthy human individuals. Study in general: Contributing individuals were a couple of females and three males aged 18 to 49. Researchers assigned three CD4 naive, three CD4 memory, two CD8 naive and one CD8 memory plate to each donor. Study-level findings and limits: Clonotypes that were shared across several donors made up approximately 5.1% of naive CD4 clonotypes. Clonotypes not shared had lower generation probabilities than those common to all four donors.

V shed 8 bases and J shed 9 bases, with 11 bases lying between them. CDR3 size: 11 residues. The germline gives CDR1 SNHLY, CDR2 FYNNEI. Naive-designated CD8 cells lacked CD45RO, were positively enriched for CCR7, and omitted terminally differentiated effector memory CD45RA+ cells. The repertoire was sequenced with immunoSEQ multiplex PCR; TCRdb's copy has only in-frame clones and lacks some. The top ten hold 1% to 1.5% of the sample, which has some 1,900,000 clones, roughly 94% seen once. Concerning this clone: The antigen is undetermined.

The receptor comes from a man younger than 35 in good health. The specimen was naive CD8+ T cells sorted from blood. The V and J genes are TRBV2 and TRBJ2-1; D ambiguous. CDR3 sequence (DNA): TGTGCCAGCTGGGCGGACGGTGAGCAGTTCTTC. It specifies CASWADGEQFF.